The clone carrying this T cell receptor (beta chain) was observed a few times. Its antigen is as yet unknown. The sample is drawn from a study of blood T cells in healthy people across ages. Study findings and constraints: Donor CMV infection status was unknown, possibly confounding age-related changes in expanded clonotypes.

Looked up from germline, CDR1 is SGHTA and CDR2 is FQGNSA. With V trimmed by 6 bases and J by 2 bases, 4 bases remained unmatched. The CDR3 length is 15 residues. Together with a sample-barcoded 5' primer, a J-beta primer mix was included in a second PCR lasting 7 to 11 cycles. Researchers report that a template-switch adaptor with 12 random nucleotides tagged each cDNA molecule. One entry per CDR3 protein results from TCRdb running MiXCR on the 5' RACE reads. This repertoire shows approximately 320,000 distinct CDR3 sequences, around 27% found once; its top ten account for 29%. Each donor's blood draw was around 10 milliliters of peripheral blood. PBMCs, at least 7 million per sample, were isolated.

The rearrangement uses TRBV7-2 and TRBJ2-6; 7 nucleotides align to TRBD1. The sequenced sample consisted of blood. This clonotype was obtained from a woman in her sixties or seventies in good health. The CDR3 sequence is CASRKGGAGANVLTF. The CDR3 bases are TGTGCCAGCAGGAAAGGGGGCGCTGGGGCCAACGTCCTGACTTTC.